The 11 T cell receptor beta chains presented below share a single source sample, sequenced in a study of shared clonotypes between healthy human individuals. Produced via immunoSEQ multiplex PCR; TCRdb's table is partial and in-frame only. The sample has roughly 700,000 clones; 90% are singletons. Sequencing was performed on memory CD8+ T cells from PBMCs. Sample subset: CD45RO+ cells pooled with CCR7-negative TemRA cells. These TCRs come from a man younger than 30 in good health. Some clones in this sample may be carry-over from other donors' samples.

V and J are TRBV5-8 and TRBJ1-2, with no clear D. Germline V gene sequence: CDR1 SGHTS, CDR2 YDEGEE. The CDR3 has 17 amino acids. Deletions cut 0 bases from V and 1 base from J, with 16 bases between. The CDR3 sequence: CASSLGEPHLFNYGYTF. Here the CDR3 DNA reads TGTGCCAGCAGCTTGGGGGAGCCGCACTTGTTTAACTATGGCTACACCTTC.

The chain combines TRBV27 with TRBJ2-3, with 9 bases that match TRBD2. V trimming: 5 bases; J trimming: 2 bases; junction bases outside the gene matches: 5. Looked up from germline, CDR1 is MNHEY and CDR2 is SMNVEV (reference sequence). The CDR3 loop spans 15 amino acids. DNA for the CDR3: TGTGCCAGCAGTCCAGGGACTAGCCCCACAGATACGCAGTATTTT. Translation gives CASSPGTSPTDTQYF.

The rearrangement links TRBV9 to TRBJ2-3; 8 bases match TRBD2. J lost 0 bases, V lost 4 bases, and 7 bases had no gene match. This CDR3 is 16 amino acids long. CDR1 is SGDLS and CDR2 is YYNGEE in the germline V gene. The CDR3 sequence is CASSRRLASSTDTQYF. DNA of the CDR3: TGTGCCAGCAGCCGCAGACTAGCGTCTAGCACAGATACGCAGTATTTT.

This clone was recorded once. The chain uses TRBV5-1 and TRBJ2-1; D is possibly TRBD2 (5 bases). The CDR3 length is 14 residues. V lost 6 bases and J 8 bases, leaving 18 bases between the germline ends. Germline V gene sequence: CDR1 SGHRS, CDR2 YFSETQ. In DNA form, the CDR3 reads TGCGCCAGCACCCCTCGGGGTAGCCGAGATGAGCAGTTCTTC. Translation: CASTPRGSRDEQFF.

This clone was observed a few times. Other DNA sequences from this sample encode an identical CDR3 as well. The CDR3 DNA reads as TGTGCCAGCAGGGAGGGGAACACTGAAGCTTTCTTT. Amino acid sequence: CASREGNTEAFF. The rearrangement uses TRBV27 and TRBJ1-1; D gene ambiguous. The CDR3 is 12 residues long. V dropped 6 bases and J dropped 1 base, with 6 bases sitting between them. CDR1 and CDR2 (germline): MNHEY, SMNVEV (reference sequence).

CDR3 coding DNA: TGCAGCGGCATAACTAGCGGGACCTACAATGAGCAGTTCTTC. Translating it yields CSGITSGTYNEQFF. The genes are TRBV29-1 and TRBJ2-1, with 10 bases identical to TRBD2. Germline CDR1 and CDR2: SQVTM and ANQGSEA. The trim removed 7 bases at V and 2 bases at J, leaving 5 bases unmatched. This CDR3 region has 14 residues.

This clone was seen just once. V and J are TRBV5-6 and TRBJ2-5, with a possible D match to TRBD1 (5 bases). Trimming took 4 bases from V and 2 from J, leaving 15 bases between them. The CDR3 has 15 amino acids. Germline CDR1 and CDR2: SGHDT and YYEEEE. The CDR3 DNA follows: TGTGCCAGCAGCCCAATCCAACAGGTACAAGAGACCCAGTACTTC. Its protein is CASSPIQQVQETQYF.

The V and J genes are TRBV9 and TRBJ2-7; D possibly uses TRBD1 or TRBD2 (6 bases each). This CDR3 has 14 amino acids. In germline, CDR1 is SGDLS, CDR2 YYNGEE. Deletions cut 3 bases from V and 0 bases from J, with 10 bases between. Here the CDR3 DNA reads TGTGCCAGCAGCGAGGGGGGACACTCCTACGAGCAGTACTTC. It codes for CASSEGGHSYEQYF.

V and J are TRBV19 and TRBJ2-2, with TRBD2 matching 11 bases. Per germline, CDR1 LNHDA and CDR2 SQIVND (reference sequence). This CDR3 region has 17 residues. Trimming cost V 4 bases and J 2 bases; bases outside gene matches: 6. DNA of the CDR3: TGTGCCAGTAGTAACGTAGCGGGAGGGTTAAACACCGGGGAGCTGTTTTTT. Amino acids: CASSNVAGGLNTGELFF.

DNA for the CDR3: TGTGCCAGCAGCCTAGACCGCGCAGCCACTGAAGCTTTCTTT. Protein sequence: CASSLDRAATEAFF. The chain combines TRBV28 with TRBJ1-1; D is undetermined. Looked up from germline, CDR1 is MDHEN and CDR2 is SYDVKM. The CDR3 consists of 14 residues. V was shortened by 6 bases and J by 4 bases, with 15 bases between the two germline ends.

This chain joins TRBV28 and TRBJ2-5, with TRBD2 as a possible D gene (5 bases). Germline CDR1 and CDR2: MDHEN and SYDVKM. The CDR3 is 18 residues long. Trimming pared 5 bases from V and 0 bases from J, leaving 22 bases between. This CDR3 is CASSPTPFERAYQETQYF. In DNA, the CDR3 is TGTGCCAGCAGTCCCACCCCGTTCGAGAGGGCGTACCAAGAGACCCAGTACTTC.